This is a list of T cell receptor beta chains from one sample in a study of regulatory T cells in long-lasting Graves disease. TCRdb independently ran MiXCR on the multiplex PCR reads; one entry per CDR3 protein. The sample has a few hundred thousand distinct CDR3 sequences, approximately 15% seen once; the top ten hold 25% to 30%. The sample was also reused in another study, on T cells in Graves' hyperthyroidism and ophthalmopathy.

The sequencing here drew on peripheral blood mononuclear cells (PBMCs), taken at new diagnosis, from a patient treated with antithyroid drugs. The receptors here all came from a man aged 35-49 years with Graves disease. The CDR3 runs from the conserved cysteine through the conserved F or W. Fields, in order: V gene, clone size, J gene, D gene, CDR3 protein, CDR3 DNA. The D gene is left open where the match is weak. Some rows have no size entry. The others give once, few or many, or a class for an expanded clone.

>TRBV28|many|TRBJ1-3|.
CASSPWGAARTGNTIYF
TGTGCCAGCAGTCCCTGGGGGGCAGCACGAACTGGAAACACCATATATTTT
>TRBV7-2|many|TRBJ2-5|.
CASSPEAYQETQYF
TGTGCCAGCAGCCCAGAGGCGTACCAAGAGACCCAGTACTTC
>TRBV2|many|TRBJ2-3|.
CASSQRGPPGDTQYF
TGTGCCAGCAGTCAACGGGGACCCCCGGGAGATACGCAGTATTTT
>TRBV9|few|TRBJ2-1|.
CASSGTGTTNNEQFF
TGTGCCAGCAGCGGAACCGGGACGACGAACAATGAGCAGTTCTTC
>TRBV4-1|many|TRBJ2-1|TRBD2
CASSLAGGGAVEQFF
TGCGCCAGCAGCCTCGCGGGCGGGGGGGCAGTTGAGCAGTTCTTC
>TRBV20-1|few|TRBJ2-5|.
CSARATVGRNQETQYF
TGTAGTGCTAGGGCTACCGTTGGGCGGAACCAAGAGACCCAGTACTTC
>TRBV3-1|many|TRBJ1-5|.
CASSQWGEDQPQHF
TGTGCCAGCAGCCAATGGGGGGAGGATCAGCCCCAGCATTTT
>TRBV20-1|few|TRBJ2-1|TRBD1
CSVGTGRGEQFF
TGCAGTGTTGGGACAGGGAGGGGTGAGCAGTTCTTC
>TRBV29-1|few|TRBJ1-1|TRBD1
CSVEGQRMNTEAFF
TGCAGCGTTGAGGGACAGAGAATGAACACTGAAGCTTTCTTT
>TRBV18|many|TRBJ2-3|TRBD1
CASSPLATGEDTQYF
TGTGCCAGCTCACCACTAGCAACAGGGGAAGATACGCAGTATTTT
>TRBV7-2|few|TRBJ1-2|.
CASSLVRPVGGYTF
TGTGCCAGCAGCTTAGTAAGGCCCGTGGGGGGCTACACCTTC
>TRBV3-1|many|TRBJ2-5|TRBD1
CASSRTGSQETQYF
TGTGCCAGCAGTCGGACAGGGAGCCAAGAGACCCAGTACTTC
>TRBV7-2|many|TRBJ2-3|.
CASSLGYIPSTDTQYF
TGTGCCAGCAGCTTAGGATACATCCCTAGCACAGATACGCAGTATTTT
>TRBV2|many|TRBJ1-1|.
CASWGSRDNLNTEAFF
TGTGCCAGCTGGGGGTCCCGGGACAACCTGAACACTGAAGCTTTCTTT
>TRBV2|few|TRBJ2-5|TRBD1
CASRGETGGRETQYF
TGTGCCAGCAGAGGGGAGACAGGGGGGAGAGAGACCCAGTACTTC
>TRBV3-1|many|TRBJ1-2|.
CASSFGANYGYTF
TGTGCCAGCAGTTTCGGGGCTAACTATGGCTACACCTTC
>TRBV4-3|many|TRBJ1-1|.
CASSQRGEAFF
TGCGCCAGCAGCCAACGGGGGGAAGCTTTCTTT
>TRBV3-1|many|TRBJ2-3|.
CASSQVVGHSTDTQYF
TGTGCCAGCAGCCAAGTTGTGGGGCACAGCACAGATACGCAGTATTTT
>TRBV3-1|many|TRBJ2-7|.
CASSHRNYEQYF
TGTGCCAGCAGCCACAGGAACTACGAGCAGTACTTC
>TRBV5-5|many|TRBJ2-7|.
CASNLILYPYEQYF
TGTGCCAGCAACCTAATCCTCTATCCCTACGAGCAGTACTTC
>TRBV18|many|TRBJ2-3|.
CASSFLTDTQYF
TGTGCCAGCAGCTTTTTGACAGATACGCAGTATTTT
>TRBV20-1|few|TRBJ1-5|.
CSATSNQPQHF
TGCAGTGCTACCTCCAATCAGCCCCAGCATTTT
>TRBV28|many|TRBJ1-5|.
CASTFWGTGAQPQHF
TGTGCCAGCACGTTTTGGGGAACTGGGGCTCAGCCCCAGCATTTT
>TRBV20-1|many|TRBJ2-3|.
CSAPGVPDTQYF
TGCAGTGCCCCGGGGGTCCCAGATACGCAGTATTTT
>TRBV20-1|many|TRBJ1-4|.
CSAGGPRTGWGSNEKLFF
TGCAGTGCCGGAGGCCCCCGAACAGGGTGGGGTTCGAATGAAAAACTGTTTTTT
>TRBV7-2|.|TRBJ1-2|.
CASRVDSNYGYTF
TGTGCCAGCAGAGTAGACAGCAACTATGGCTACACCTTC
>TRBV2|many|TRBJ2-1|TRBD1
CASRPGQYNEQFF
TGTGCCAGCAGGCCGGGACAGTACAATGAGCAGTTCTTC
>TRBV2|.|TRBJ2-3|.
CASPGTSRDTQYF
TGTGCCAGCCCAGGGACCAGTCGGGATACGCAGTATTTT
>TRBV28|many|TRBJ2-1|.
CASSSWLGREQFF
TGTGCCAGCAGTTCCTGGCTCGGGCGTGAGCAGTTCTTC
>TRBV5-1|.|TRBJ1-4|.
CASSLIGPAETNEKLFF
TGCGCCAGCAGCTTGATTGGACCCGCCGAGACTAATGAAAAACTGTTTTTT